This is a list of T cell receptor beta chains from one sample in a study of control samples from healthy donors and cancer patients. Data came from immunoSEQ multiplex PCR; TCRdb stores just in-frame clones and leaves some out. The sample yields about 130,000 clones, 87% seen once. The specimen was blood. The receptors originated from a man aged 18 to 35 in good health. CDR3s include the opening cysteine and the closing phenylalanine or tryptophan. Fields, in order: CDR3 DNA, CDR3 protein, clone size, V gene, J gene, D gene. D genes are given only for firm matches. The size field is filled for only some rows; it gives once, few, many or a size class.

TGTGCCAGCAGCTCCTCGGACAGCCTTCGTTATGGCTACACCTTC	CASSSSDSLRYGYTF	-	TRBV7-2	TRBJ1-2	-
TGCGCCAGCAGCTTGGAGGTCCCTAGCGGGGCGACCTCCACAGATACGCAGTATTTT	CASSLEVPSGATSTDTQYF	once	TRBV5-1	TRBJ2-3	TRBD2
TGCGCCAGCAGCACCCAGACTAGCGGCATTCAGTACTTC	CASSTQTSGIQYF	-	TRBV4-3	TRBJ2-4	TRBD2
TGTGCCAGCAGTTCCAAGACAGGGAGCTCCTACGAGCAGTACTTC	CASSSKTGSSYEQYF	-	TRBV6-6	TRBJ2-7	TRBD1
TGTGCCAGCAGCCCCCTAGCGGGAGGTCGCGAGCAGTACTTC	CASSPLAGGREQYF	-	TRBV27	TRBJ2-7	TRBD2
TGTGCCAGCAGTGAACTCAGGACTAGCGCCCAGGGGGAGCAGTTCTTC	CASSELRTSAQGEQFF	-	TRBV6-4	TRBJ2-1	TRBD2
TGTGCCAGCAGCGTAGGGCGTGCAGAGAACACTGAAGCTTTCTTT	CASSVGRAENTEAFF	once	TRBV9	TRBJ1-1	-
TGTGCCACCAGCAGAGAGGTTGCTGCCAATTCACCCCTCCACTTT	CATSREVAANSPLHF	-	TRBV15	TRBJ1-6	-
TGTGCCAGCAGTGACTCGGCGGGAGCTAACTATGGCTACACCTTC	CASSDSAGANYGYTF	few	TRBV6-4	TRBJ1-2	-
TGTGCCAGCAGCCCTCCTGTGAACACTGAAGCTTTCTTT	CASSPPVNTEAFF	-	TRBV9	TRBJ1-1	-
TGCAGCGTTGAAGTTAGGAGGGGCTACACCTTC	CSVEVRRGYTF	-	TRBV29-1	TRBJ1-2	-
TGTGCCAGCAGCCCGACAGGAAAGAATGAGCAGTTCTTC	CASSPTGKNEQFF	-	TRBV3-1/TRBV3-2	TRBJ2-1	-
TGTGCCAGCAGCTCCGATCAGGGGACAGATACGCAGTATTTT	CASSSDQGTDTQYF	-	TRBV5-4	TRBJ2-3	-
TGCAGCGTGGACAGGGGCGACTATGGCTACACCTTC	CSVDRGDYGYTF	-	TRBV29-1	TRBJ1-2	TRBD1
TGTGCCAGTATCTTAAGCTCCTACAATGAGCAGTTCTTC	CASILSSYNEQFF	-	TRBV12-3/TRBV12-4	TRBJ2-1	-
TGTGCCAGCAGCGCCCCTACCGGCGGGGAGCTGTTTTTT	CASSAPTGGELFF	-	TRBV9	TRBJ2-2	-
TGTGCCAGCTCACCGAGTAGCGGGAGCTCCTACAATGAGCAGTTCTTC	CASSPSSGSSYNEQFF	-	TRBV18	TRBJ2-1	TRBD2
TGTGCCAGCAGCCAACTAAGCTTCGGTACGGCCCACCTTTACGAGCAGTACTTC	CASSQLSFGTAHLYEQYF	-	TRBV3-1/TRBV3-2	TRBJ2-7	-
TGTGCCACCAGTGGTCCTAGCGGGAAGGGTAGTGGGAATGAGCAGTTCTTC	CATSGPSGKGSGNEQFF	-	TRBV24-1	TRBJ2-1	TRBD2
TGTGCCAGCAGGGGAGGCACAGATACGCAGTATTTT	CASRGGTDTQYF	few	TRBV6-5	TRBJ2-3	-
TGTGCCAGCAGTTTAAACAGAAACACTGAAGCTTTCTTT	CASSLNRNTEAFF	-	TRBV27	TRBJ1-1	-
TGTGCCAGCAGTTTAGTACGTGGAGAGCAGTTCTTC	CASSLVRGEQFF	-	TRBV12-3/TRBV12-4	TRBJ2-1	-
TGTGCCAGCAGCACCGAGAGAGGAATCTATGGCTACACCTTC	CASSTERGIYGYTF	few	TRBV9	TRBJ1-2	-
TGTGCCAGTAGGAGGGCAGCCGCTGAAGCTTTCTTT	CASRRAAAEAFF	-	TRBV19	TRBJ1-1	-
TGTGCCACCAGTGATAACCGGGTATACCACAATGAGCAGTTCTTC	CATSDNRVYHNEQFF	-	TRBV24-1	TRBJ2-1	-
TGTGCTAGCAGCAAACACTCTTTGAACACTGAAGCTTTCTTT	CASSKHSLNTEAFF	once	TRBV7-7	TRBJ1-1	-
TGTGCCAGCAGCCGAATTCCTCTAGCCAAAAACATTCAGTACTTC	CASSRIPLAKNIQYF	-	TRBV28	TRBJ2-4	-
TGTGCCAGCAGCTTTAGGGCCGGGGAGCTGTTTTTT	CASSFRAGELFF	few	TRBV5-4	TRBJ2-2	-
TGTGCCAGTAGTGGGGCCATAAGAAACATTCAGTACTTC	CASSGAIRNIQYF	few	TRBV19	TRBJ2-4	-
TGTGCCAGCAGCGTAGATATTTCCGGGGCTGTATCTGGAAACACCATATATTTT	CASSVDISGAVSGNTIYF	-	TRBV9	TRBJ1-3	-
TGTGCCAGCTCACCAGCACGGGAAGGCAATGAGCAGTTCTTC	CASSPAREGNEQFF	-	TRBV18	TRBJ2-1	-
TGCAGTGCTCGTGGGACAGACTCCTATAATTCACCCCTCCACTTT	CSARGTDSYNSPLHF	few	TRBV20-1	TRBJ1-6	TRBD1
TGTGCCATCACCCCTGGGACAGGCACGCAGTATTTT	CAITPGTGTQYF	-	TRBV10-3	TRBJ2-3	TRBD1
TGTGCCAGCTCACCACCCGATGCAACTAATGAAAAACTGTTTTTT	CASSPPDATNEKLFF	-	TRBV18	TRBJ1-4	-
TGTGCCAGCAGTTACTCTGGGACTAGCGTTAGAGAGACCCAGTACTTC	CASSYSGTSVRETQYF	few	TRBV6-5	TRBJ2-5	TRBD2
TGTGCCAGCAGCCCTCGGGACCAGCTAAACAATGAGCAGTTCTTC	CASSPRDQLNNEQFF	-	TRBV9	TRBJ2-1	-
TGTGCCAGCAGCTTAGAGCCCAGACCTCAAGAGACCCAGTACTTC	CASSLEPRPQETQYF	-	TRBV7-6	TRBJ2-5	-
TGTGCCAGCAAACGGGATGGGGTTTTCGTAGGGGGCATTCAGTACTTC	CASKRDGVFVGGIQYF	-	TRBV27	TRBJ2-4	-
TGTGCCAGCTTCGGAGCAGCCTCTACGGAGCAGTACTTC	CASFGAASTEQYF	-	TRBV6-5	TRBJ2-7	-
TGTGCCAGCAGCCCACAGGGGCTAGATGAGCAGTTCTTC	CASSPQGLDEQFF	-	TRBV11-1	TRBJ2-1	TRBD1
TGTGCCAGCAATGACAGGGTTCGCACTGAAGCTTTCTTT	CASNDRVRTEAFF	-	TRBV27	TRBJ1-1	TRBD1
TGTGCCAGCAGTGAATTGCAGGGGGGGGACACTGAAGCTTTCTTT	CASSELQGGDTEAFF	-	TRBV2	TRBJ1-1	TRBD1
TGTGCCAGCAGTTTTGGCAGAGCTTACGAGCAGTACTTC	CASSFGRAYEQYF	-	TRBV12-3/TRBV12-4	TRBJ2-7	-
TGTGCCAGCTCACCAACGCGGACGGGGAATGAAAAACTGTTTTTT	CASSPTRTGNEKLFF	few	TRBV18	TRBJ1-4	-
TGTGCCAGCAGCGTAGATGGAGGTCGCGCCACTGAAGCTTTCTTT	CASSVDGGRATEAFF	-	TRBV9	TRBJ1-1	-